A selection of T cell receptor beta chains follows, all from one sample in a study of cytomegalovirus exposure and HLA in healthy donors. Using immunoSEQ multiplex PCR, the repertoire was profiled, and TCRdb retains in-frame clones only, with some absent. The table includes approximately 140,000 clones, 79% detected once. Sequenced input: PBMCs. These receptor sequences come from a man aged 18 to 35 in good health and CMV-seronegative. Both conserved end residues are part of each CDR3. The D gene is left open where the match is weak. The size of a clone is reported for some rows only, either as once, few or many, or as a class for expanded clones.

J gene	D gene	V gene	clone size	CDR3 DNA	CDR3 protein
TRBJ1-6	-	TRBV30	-	TGTGCCTGGAGTCTGAAGGGGAATTCACCCCTCCACTTT	CAWSLKGNSPLHF
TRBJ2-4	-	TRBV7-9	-	TGTGCCAGCAGCTTAGGGGGCCGGGACACCCTCCTGGAGATTCAGTACTTC	CASSLGGRDTLLEIQYF
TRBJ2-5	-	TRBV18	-	TGTGCCAGCTCCCGAAGCCCCTGGCAGGGGCCAAGGGAGACCCAGTACTTC	CASSRSPWQGPRETQYF
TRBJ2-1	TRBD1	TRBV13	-	TGTGCCAGCAGCTCCACCTCTGACAGGGGAAACAATGAGCAGTTCTTC	CASSSTSDRGNNEQFF
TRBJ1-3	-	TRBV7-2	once	TGTGCCAGCAGCTTAGCACAGGGCAGGGTCATAAACACCATATATTTT	CASSLAQGRVINTIYF
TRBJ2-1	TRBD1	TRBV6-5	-	TGTGCCAGCAGTTGGGAGACAGGGAAACGAAATGAGCAGTTCTTC	CASSWETGKRNEQFF
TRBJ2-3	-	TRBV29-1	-	TGCAGCGTGAGGCTTTATTCAGATACGCAGTATTTT	CSVRLYSDTQYF
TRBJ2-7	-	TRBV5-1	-	TGCGCCAGCAGCTTGGAACCAGGGATGGCCTACGAGCAGTACTTC	CASSLEPGMAYEQYF
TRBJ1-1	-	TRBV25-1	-	TGTGCCAGCAGTAGCCTTTCGCAGGGGTTAGCTTTCTTT	CASSSLSQGLAFF
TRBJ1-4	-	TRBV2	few	TGTGCCAGCAGTGAAGAGGGGGTAGGCCTTGGGGGAAAACTGTTTTTT	CASSEEGVGLGGKLFF
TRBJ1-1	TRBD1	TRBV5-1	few	TGCGCCAGCAGCTCCTCAGGGGGCGGCACTGAAGCTTTCTTT	CASSSSGGGTEAFF
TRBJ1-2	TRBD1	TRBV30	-	TGTGCCTGGACCTCAGACAGGGTAATGTCTGGCTACACCTTC	CAWTSDRVMSGYTF
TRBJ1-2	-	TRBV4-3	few	TGCGCCAGCAGCCAAGACGGTGTTCGCGGTGGCTACACCTTC	CASSQDGVRGGYTF
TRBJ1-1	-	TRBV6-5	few	TGTGCCAGCAGTGCCACTGAATTGACAGGCACTGAAGCTTTCTTT	CASSATELTGTEAFF
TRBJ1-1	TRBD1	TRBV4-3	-	TGCGCCAGCAGCCAAGATCCTTGGACAGGGGATGGGACTGAAGCTTTCTTT	CASSQDPWTGDGTEAFF
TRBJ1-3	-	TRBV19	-	TGTGCCAGTAGTATAGAGCACCTGCAGGACTCTGGAAACACCATATATTTT	CASSIEHLQDSGNTIYF
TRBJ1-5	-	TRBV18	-	TGTGCCAGCTCACCGGGGCGGGACGGCTATCAGCCCCAGCATTTT	CASSPGRDGYQPQHF
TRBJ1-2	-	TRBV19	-	TGTGCCAGTAGTAATATCCCTTCTAACTATGGCTACACCTTC	CASSNIPSNYGYTF
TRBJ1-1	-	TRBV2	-	TGTGCCAGCACTAACAGGGAGCCTGAAGCTTTCTTT	CASTNREPEAFF
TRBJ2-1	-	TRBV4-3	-	TGCGCCAGCAGCCAGGCCTCCCCAGGGGCCGACTCCTACAATGAGCAGTTCTTC	CASSQASPGADSYNEQFF
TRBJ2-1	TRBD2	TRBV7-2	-	TGTGCCAGCAGCTTACGGGACCCTGGACTAGGTGAGCAGTTCTTC	CASSLRDPGLGEQFF
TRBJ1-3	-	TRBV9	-	TGTGCCAGCGCCGGGAGTACTGGAAACACCATATATTTT	CASAGSTGNTIYF
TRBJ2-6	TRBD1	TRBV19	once	TGTGCCAGTACTTTGGACAGGGGAGCAGGGGCCAACGTCCTGACTTTC	CASTLDRGAGANVLTF
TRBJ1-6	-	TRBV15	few	TGTGCCACCAGCAGAGTAACAGGGAGGGATTCACCCCTCCACTTT	CATSRVTGRDSPLHF
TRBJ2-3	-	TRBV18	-	TGTGCCAGCTCACTCGGAGGGACAGATACGCAGTATTTT	CASSLGGTDTQYF
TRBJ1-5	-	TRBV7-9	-	TGTTCCAGCAGCTCAGGCGGCAATCAGCCCCAGCATTTT	CSSSSGGNQPQHF
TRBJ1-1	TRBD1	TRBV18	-	TGTGCCAGCTCACCCCTCGGGACAGGGTTTGAGAGAGGAACTGAAGCTTTCTTT	CASSPLGTGFERGTEAFF
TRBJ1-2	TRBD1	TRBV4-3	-	TGCGCCAGCAGCCTAGAACGGGACAGCTATGGCTACACCTTC	CASSLERDSYGYTF
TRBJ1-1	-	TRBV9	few	TGTGCCAGCAGCGTTGGAGGGTCGGGTAACACTGAAGCTTTCTTT	CASSVGGSGNTEAFF
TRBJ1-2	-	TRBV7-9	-	TGTTCCAGCAGCTTATCCGTATTACAGGATCTCTATGGCTACACCTTC	CSSSLSVLQDLYGYTF
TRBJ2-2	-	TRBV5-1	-	TGCGCCAGCAGCTTAAGGGTACCCGGAGGCACCGGGGAGCTGTTTTTT	CASSLRVPGGTGELFF
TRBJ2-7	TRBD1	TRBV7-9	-	TGTGCCAGCAGCTTAATCGGGGACAGGGGAGTCGAGCAGTACTTC	CASSLIGDRGVEQYF
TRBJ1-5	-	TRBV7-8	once	TGTGCCAGCAGCCCCGGGCGGGGGGCTAGGGATCAGCCCCAGCATTTT	CASSPGRGARDQPQHF
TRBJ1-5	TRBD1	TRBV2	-	TGTGCCAGCAGTGTTCCAGGGGGTGTTCAGCCCCAGCATTTT	CASSVPGGVQPQHF
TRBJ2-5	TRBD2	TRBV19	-	TGTGCCAGTAGTATATGGGCTAGCGGGGAGCAAGAGACCCAGTACTTC	CASSIWASGEQETQYF
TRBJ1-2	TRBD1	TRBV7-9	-	TGTGCCAGCAGCTTAGGGACAGGGATTGATTATGGCTACACCTTC	CASSLGTGIDYGYTF
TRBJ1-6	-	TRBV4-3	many	TGCGCCAGCAGCCAAGAGCATGAGGGCCAGGCTCCCCATTCACCCCTCCACTTT	CASSQEHEGQAPHSPLHF
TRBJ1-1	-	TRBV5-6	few	TGTGCCAGCAGTTCTGAGCTTGAAGCTTTCTTT	CASSSELEAFF
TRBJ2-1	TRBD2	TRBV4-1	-	TGCGCCAGCAGCCAAGATCGGTTAGCGGGGGGGCTAAACAATGAGCAGTTCTTC	CASSQDRLAGGLNNEQFF
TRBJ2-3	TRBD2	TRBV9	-	TGTGCCAGCAGCCCCCCACTATTAGAGGGGCGGGAGGCAGATACGCAGTATTTT	CASSPPLLEGREADTQYF
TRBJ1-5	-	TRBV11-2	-	TGTGCCAGCAGCTTAACAGGGAATAGCAATCAGCCCCAGCATTTT	CASSLTGNSNQPQHF
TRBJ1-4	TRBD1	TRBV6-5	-	TGTGCCACTACGACAGGGGGAGGCGAAAAACTGTTTTTT	CATTTGGGEKLFF
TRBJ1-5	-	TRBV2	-	TGTGCCAGCAGGGGGCGGGGGGGCAATCAGCCCCAGCATTTT	CASRGRGGNQPQHF
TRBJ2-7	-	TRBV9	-	TGTGCCAGCAGCGCCCGTGGGGACATTTACTACGAGCAGTACTTC	CASSARGDIYYEQYF
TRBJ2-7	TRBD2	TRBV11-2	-	TGTGCCAGCAGCCCAAAGGGACTAGCGGGACTCTCCTACGAGCAGTACTTC	CASSPKGLAGLSYEQYF
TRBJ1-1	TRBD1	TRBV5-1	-	TGCGCCAGCAGCACGGGGACAGATCATGAGGCTTTCTTT	CASSTGTDHEAFF
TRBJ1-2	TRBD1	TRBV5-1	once	TGCGCCAGCAGCGACCGGGACAGGGGGCTGGGGGGCTACACCTTC	CASSDRDRGLGGYTF
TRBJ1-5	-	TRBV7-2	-	TGTGCCAGCAGCGAGAAGAGTTATAGCAATCAGCCCCAGCATTTT	CASSEKSYSNQPQHF
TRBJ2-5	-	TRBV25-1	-	TGTGCCAGCAGCTTCCTGGGAGGCCAAGAGACCCAGTACTTC	CASSFLGGQETQYF
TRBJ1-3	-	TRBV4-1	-	TGCGCCAGCAGCCAATGGAGAATTGGAAACACCATATATTTT	CASSQWRIGNTIYF
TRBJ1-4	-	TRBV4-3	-	TGCGCCAGCAGCCCGGGACTTGGGATTGTGAGTGAAAAACTGTTTTTT	CASSPGLGIVSEKLFF
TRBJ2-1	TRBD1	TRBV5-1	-	TGCGCCAGCACCCTAACGGGACAGGGCGCTTACAATGAGCAGTTCTTC	CASTLTGQGAYNEQFF
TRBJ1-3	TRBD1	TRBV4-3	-	TGCGCCAGCAGCCAAGATCTGGGGACAGGCTCTGGAAACACCATATATTTT	CASSQDLGTGSGNTIYF
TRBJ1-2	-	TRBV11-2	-	TGTGCCAGCAGCTTCTCAGGGACTGTCTATGGCTACACCTTC	CASSFSGTVYGYTF
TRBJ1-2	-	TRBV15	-	TGTGCCACCAGCGACGTCACCGAGTTAGCTAACTATGGCTACGCCTTC	CATSDVTELANYGYAF
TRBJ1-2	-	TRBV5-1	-	TGCGCCAGCAGCCTAAACCCCGCGGAGAGTTTGTCCTATGGCTACACCTTC	CASSLNPAESLSYGYTF
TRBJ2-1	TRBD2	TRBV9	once	TGTGCCAGCAGCGTAGGGTCCCTAGCGGGGGTGGACAATGAGCAGTTCTTC	CASSVGSLAGVDNEQFF
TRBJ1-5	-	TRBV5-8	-	TGTGCCAGCAGCTTGCAACACAGCAATCAGCCCCAGCATTTT	CASSLQHSNQPQHF
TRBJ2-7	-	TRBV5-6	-	TGTGCCAGCAGCTTGTCCCCGGGGGAAGGGTACGAGCAGTACTTC	CASSLSPGEGYEQYF
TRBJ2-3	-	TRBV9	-	TGTGCCAGCAGCGTAGTTGTGGGGGCCACAGATACGCAGTATTTT	CASSVVVGATDTQYF